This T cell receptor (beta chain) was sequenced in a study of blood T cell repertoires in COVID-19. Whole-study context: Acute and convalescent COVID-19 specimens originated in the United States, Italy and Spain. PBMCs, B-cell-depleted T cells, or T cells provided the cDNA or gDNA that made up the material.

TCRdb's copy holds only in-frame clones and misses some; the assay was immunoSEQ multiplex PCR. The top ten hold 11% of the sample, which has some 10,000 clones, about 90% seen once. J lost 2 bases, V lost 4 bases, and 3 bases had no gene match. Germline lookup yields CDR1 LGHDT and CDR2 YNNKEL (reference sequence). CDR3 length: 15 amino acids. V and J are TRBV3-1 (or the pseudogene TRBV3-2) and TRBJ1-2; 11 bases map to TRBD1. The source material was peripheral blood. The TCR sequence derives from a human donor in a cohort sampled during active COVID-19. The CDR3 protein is CASSRTGGGNYGYTF. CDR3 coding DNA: TGTGCCAGCAGCCGGACAGGGGGCGGGAACTATGGCTACACCTTC.